The clone carrying this TCR beta chain occurred a few times. Antigen specificity is unknown. The CDR3 contains 14 residues. Trimming removed 6 bases from V and 5 bases from J; junction bases left unmatched: 10. Germline-derived CDR1 and CDR2 are DFQATT and SNEGSKA (reference sequence). TCRdb fed the RT-PCR reads into MiXCR, producing one record per CDR3 protein. The sample has approximately 530,000 distinct CDR3 sequences; about 8% are singletons. The data belong to a study of response to subunit inactivated influenza vaccine. The study, taken as a whole, reports: It was suggested by the authors that few new T cells are recruited by each seasonal influenza vaccination.

Sequenced material: PBMCs from blood, taken around 2 years after vaccination. This receptor was identified in a man between 45 and 75 years old who received an inactivated influenza vaccine. The V and J genes are TRBV20-1 and TRBJ2-5, with 9 bases identical to TRBD1. For the CDR3, the DNA is TGCAGTGCCCCGAGACAGGGGGGGTGGGAGACCCAGTACTTC. This encodes CSAPRQGGWETQYF.